The 23 T cell receptor beta chains in this list originate from one sample, sequenced in a study of vaccination effects on CD4 cells after COVID-19. These TCRs' antigens remain unknown. Before sequencing took place, the ViraFEST assay used viral peptide pools to expand antigen-specific CD4+ T cells. Isolation of CD4+ T cells took place after approximately 10 days of culture. Libraries were prepared by immunoSEQ multiplex PCR; TCRdb keeps only in-frame clonotypes and omits some of them. This sample has 55,000 to 65,000 clones, with 81% found just once. The material sequenced was CD4+ T cells from PBMCs cultured with HCoV-229E spike peptides, taken before COVID-19 vaccination. The receptors were gathered from a human donor who received a COVID-19 vaccine.

The chain uses TRBV25-1 and TRBJ2-1; D remains ambiguous. V lost 8 bases and J 8 bases, leaving 13 bases between the germline ends. Germline V lookup: CDR1 MGHDK, CDR2 SYGVNS. This CDR3 spans 12 amino acids. The CDR3 protein is CASAAGGYEQFF. The CDR3 DNA sequence: TGTGCCAGCGCGGCAGGCGGTTATGAGCAGTTCTTC.

This clone has more than one count but fewer than ten. The gene calls are TRBV28 and TRBJ1-6; D remains unclear. The CDR3 is 11 amino acids. Per germline, CDR1 MDHEN and CDR2 SYDVKM. V dropped 6 bases and J dropped 13 bases, with 10 bases sitting between them. CDR3 in amino acids: CASSSREPLHF. Written as DNA, the CDR3 is TGTGCCAGCAGCTCCCGGGAGCCCCTCCACTTT.

The chain uses TRBV9 and TRBJ2-1, with 7 bases fitting TRBD2. This CDR3 spans 16 amino acids. V trimming: 4 bases; J trimming: 1 base; junction bases outside the gene matches: 8. Germline CDR1 is SGDLS and CDR2 is YYNGEE. CDR3 sequence: CASSQEGRGSYNEQFF. Here the CDR3 DNA reads TGTGCCAGCAGCCAAGAAGGGAGGGGTTCCTACAATGAGCAGTTCTTC.

The sample holds a few counts of this clone. The V call is TRBV27, the J call TRBJ1-6; the D gene is possibly TRBD1 (6 bases). The V gene lost 6 bases and the J gene lost 10 bases, with 16 bases spanning the gap. The CDR3 runs 14 residues. In germline, CDR1 is MNHEY, CDR2 SMNVEV (reference sequence). CDR3 sequence reads: CASSMTGAGSPLHF. CDR3 sequence (DNA): TGTGCCAGCAGCATGACAGGAGCTGGATCACCCCTCCACTTT.

The chain has TRBV5-1 and TRBJ2-2; D is possibly TRBD1 (6 bases). Trimming removed 0 bases from V and 8 bases from J, with 11 bases in between. In germline, CDR1 is SGHRS, CDR2 YFSETQ. This CDR3 is built from 14 residues. The CDR3 DNA is TGCGCCAGCAGCTTGGACAGGGTCGAGGGGGAGCTGTTTTTT. This translates into CASSLDRVEGELFF.

The chain couples TRBV3-1 (or the pseudogene TRBV3-2) to TRBJ2-7; 10 bases are a match to TRBD1. V was pared by 1 base and J by 5 bases, with 2 bases of the junction left unmatched. The V gene's germline CDR1 is LGHDT and CDR2 YNNKEL (reference sequence). This CDR3 comprises 14 residues. CDR3 protein: CASSQGTGGDEQYV. CDR3 bases: TGTGCCAGCAGCCAAGGGACAGGGGGTGACGAGCAGTACGTC.

The chain links TRBV6-5 to TRBJ2-3; perhaps D is TRBD1 or TRBD2 (5 bases each). CDR3 length: 14 residues. Germline values: CDR1 MNHEY, CDR2 SVGAGI. V lost 5 bases to trimming and J lost 5 bases, with 14 bases between them. CDR3 sequence reads: CASSRRDPLDTQYF. CDR3 sequence (DNA): TGTGCCAGCAGTCGCCGGGACCCGTTAGATACGCAGTATTTT.

The chain employs TRBV7-2 and TRBJ2-3, with no clear D. This CDR3 contains 14 residues. Deletions cut 5 bases from V and 2 bases from J, with 11 bases between. Germline V gives CDR1 SGHTA, CDR2 FQGNSA. The CDR3 region is CASSQAGSTDTQYF. The CDR3 bases are TGTGCCAGCAGCCAAGCCGGGTCCACAGATACGCAGTATTTT.

DNA of the CDR3: TGTGCCAGCAGCCTCGGACAGGGGGCGTACGAGCAGTACGTC. It encodes CASSLGQGAYEQYV. This sequence joins TRBV5-4 and TRBJ2-7, with 11 bases identical to TRBD1. The CDR3 is made up of 14 amino acids. Germline V gene lookup returns CDR1 SGHNT and CDR2 YYREEE (reference sequence). Germline trimming cut 4 bases from V and 4 bases from J; bases unmatched to any gene: 4.

This clone was picked up one time. The chain combines TRBV19 with TRBJ2-1; 10 nucleotides align to TRBD1. V shed 7 bases and J 4 bases; nucleotides not matched to a gene: 7. The CDR3 sequence is 15 residues long. CDR1 and CDR2 from the germline V gene are LNHDA and SQIVND (reference sequence). The chain's CDR3 is CASTEDRGKYNEQFF. The CDR3 region has the DNA TGTGCCAGTACCGAGGACAGGGGGAAATACAATGAGCAGTTCTTC. Full variable domain (remainder filled in from reference TRBV19 and TRBJ2-1): DGGITQSPKYLFRKEGQNVTLSCEQNLNHDAMYWYRQDPGQGLRLIYYSQIVNDFQKGDIAEGYSVSREKKESFPLTVTSAQKNPTAFYLCASTEDRGKYNEQFFGPGTRLTVL.

The rearrangement joins TRBV5-1 to TRBJ2-3, with TRBD2 identical over 14 bases. The CDR3 extends over 17 amino acids. CDR1 and CDR2 (germline): SGHRS, YFSETQ. V lost 4 bases, J lost 4 bases, and 8 bases stayed unmatched. CDR3 sequence: CASSLGLAGGGADTQYF. CDR3 nucleotides: TGCGCCAGCAGCCTTGGACTAGCGGGGGGCGGGGCAGATACGCAGTATTTT.

This chain connects TRBV20-1 to TRBJ1-4, with unresolved D. Looked up from germline, CDR1 is DFQATT and CDR2 is SNEGSKA (reference sequence). V was clipped by 7 bases and J by 7 bases, with 10 bases between them. CDR3 length: 11 amino acids. In DNA form, the CDR3 reads TGCAGTGGCTCGATGAGTGAAAAACTGTTTTTT. Translation gives CSGSMSEKLFF.

The chain is built from TRBV6-5 and TRBJ2-5, with TRBD1 as a possible D gene (6 bases). V gave up 3 bases and J gave up 3 bases, with 11 bases separating them. The germline V gene encodes CDR1 MNHEY and CDR2 SVGAGI. The length of the CDR3 is 14 residues. CDR3 residues: CASSYRAGEETQYF. The CDR3 DNA reads TGTGCCAGCAGTTATCGGGCAGGGGAAGAGACCCAGTACTTC.

V and J are TRBV5-1 and TRBJ1-4; D gene uncertain. The CDR3 sequence is 16 residues long. The V end lost 0 bases, the J end lost 4 bases, and 13 bases lay between the germline ends. Germline V lookup: CDR1 SGHRS, CDR2 YFSETQ. The CDR3, as DNA: TGCGCCAGCAGCTTGGACCCACCGGGATTTAATGAAAAACTGTTTTTT. Translation: CASSLDPPGFNEKLFF.

DNA for the CDR3: TGTGCCAGCAGTTACAGGGCCACGGGGGCCCTCCACTTT. It codes for CASSYRATGALHF. The chain is built from TRBV6-2 or TRBV6-3 and TRBJ1-6; D is perhaps TRBD1 (5 bases). The CDR3 is 13 amino acids. Germline V gives CDR1 MNHEY, CDR2 SVGEGT. V dropped 2 bases and J dropped 14 bases, with 13 bases sitting between them.

The V gene is TRBV6-5, the J gene TRBJ2-7; 7 bases fit TRBD1. The V gene end was trimmed by 5 bases and the J gene end by 3 bases; junction bases not matched to a gene: 7. This CDR3 is built from 14 residues. CDR1 is MNHEY and CDR2 is SVGAGI in the germline V gene. The CDR3 is CASSPGTANYEQYV. As DNA, the CDR3 is TGTGCCAGCAGTCCCGGGACAGCTAACTACGAGCAGTACGTC.

The chain links TRBV7-8 to TRBJ2-5; 10 nucleotides line up with TRBD1. V lost 2 bases and J lost 0; bases outside the gene matches: 3. CDR3 size: 16 residues. The germline gives CDR1 SGHVS, CDR2 FQNEAQ. The CDR3 protein is CASSLRGTGDQETQYF. The CDR3, as DNA: TGTGCCAGCAGCTTACGAGGGACAGGGGACCAAGAGACCCAGTACTTC.

This clone was seen more than once but under ten times. V is TRBV5-5 and J is TRBJ1-1, with a weak D call TRBD1 (6 bases). The length of the CDR3 is 14 residues. V lost 0 bases and J 7 bases, leaving 13 bases between the germline ends. Germline CDR1 reads SGHKS; CDR2 reads YYEKEE (reference sequence). CDR3 loop: CASSLVGAGVEAFF. The CDR3 DNA reads as TGTGCCAGCAGCTTGGTAGGGGCAGGGGTTGAAGCTTTCTTT.

The rearrangement joins TRBV7-9 to TRBJ2-7; 10 bases map to TRBD1. There are 14 residues in the CDR3. Germline CDR1 reads SEHNR; CDR2 reads FQNEAQ (reference sequence). Unmatched junction bases numbered 5, after V lost 3 bases and J lost 6 bases. The CDR3 sequence is CASSFGRTGGEQYV. The CDR3 DNA is TGTGCCAGCAGCTTCGGGAGGACAGGGGGCGAGCAGTACGTC.

This clone has more than one count but fewer than ten. The chain recombines TRBV4-1 with TRBJ2-1; D is uncertain. The CDR3 has 11 amino acids. CDR1 is MGHRA and CDR2 is YSYEKL in the germline V gene. The ends were cut back, 4 bases at V and 10 bases at J, with 8 bases in the middle. DNA of the CDR3: TGCGCCAGCAGCCGCCTCAGCGAGCAGTTCTTC. It translates to CASSRLSEQFF.

V usage is TRBV28 and J usage is TRBJ1-5; no clear D. Looked up from germline, CDR1 is MDHEN and CDR2 is SYDVKM. V shed 2 bases and J shed 2 bases, with 10 bases lying between them. CDR3 length: 15 amino acids. The CDR3 nucleotides are TGTGCCAGCAGTTTAGGAGGAATGGGCAATCAGCCCCAGCATTTT. Its protein product is CASSLGGMGNQPQHF.

This clone was found once. This chain connects TRBV11-2 to TRBJ2-1; D not resolved. CDR3 length: 13 amino acids. Germline V gene sequence: CDR1 SGHAT, CDR2 FQNNGV. Trimming stripped 2 bases from V and 2 bases from J, with 4 bases between. CDR3 sequence: CASSLRAYNEQFF. The DNA of the CDR3 is TGTGCCAGCAGCTTAAGGGCCTACAATGAGCAGTTCTTC.

This rearrangement joins TRBV6-6 to TRBJ1-1; possibly TRBD1 for D (6 bases). Trimming took 5 bases from V and 3 from J, leaving 19 bases between them. CDR3 length: 16 amino acids. CDR1 and CDR2 (germline): MNHNY, SVGAGI (reference sequence). DNA of the CDR3: TGTGCCAGCAGTCCGCCGGACAGACTAGGGGACACTGAAGCTTTCTTT. It encodes CASSPPDRLGDTEAFF.